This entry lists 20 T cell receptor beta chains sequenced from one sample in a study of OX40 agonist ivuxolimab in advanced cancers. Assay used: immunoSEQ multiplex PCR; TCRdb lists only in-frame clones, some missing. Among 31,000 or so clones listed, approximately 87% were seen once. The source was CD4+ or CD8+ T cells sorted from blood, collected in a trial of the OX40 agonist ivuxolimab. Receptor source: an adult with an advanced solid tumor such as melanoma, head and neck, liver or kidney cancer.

CDR3 nucleotide sequence: TGTGCCAGCAGCTTGCTCGGGGCTAGCGGGTCAGAGACCCAGTACTTC. Protein product: CASSLLGASGSETQYF. The chain is built from TRBV5-4 and TRBJ2-5, with 8 bases that match TRBD2. V was pared by 1 base and J by 4 bases, with 9 bases of the junction left unmatched. The CDR3 runs 16 residues. Germline V CDR1 and CDR2: SGHNT, YYREEE (reference sequence). Variable domain in full (rest from reference TRBV5-4 and TRBJ2-5): ETGVTQSPTHLIKTRGQQVTLRCSSQSGHNTVSWYQQALGQGPQFIFQYYREEENGRGNFPPRFSGLQFPNYSSELNVNALELDDSALYLCASSLLGASGSETQYFGPGTRLLVL.

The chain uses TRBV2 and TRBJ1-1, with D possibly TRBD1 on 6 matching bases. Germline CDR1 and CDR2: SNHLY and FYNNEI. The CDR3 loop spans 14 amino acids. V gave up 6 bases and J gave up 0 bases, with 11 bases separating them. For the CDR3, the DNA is TGTGCCAGCAGGGGGGGGGACATGAACACTGAAGCTTTCTTT. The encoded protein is CASRGGDMNTEAFF.

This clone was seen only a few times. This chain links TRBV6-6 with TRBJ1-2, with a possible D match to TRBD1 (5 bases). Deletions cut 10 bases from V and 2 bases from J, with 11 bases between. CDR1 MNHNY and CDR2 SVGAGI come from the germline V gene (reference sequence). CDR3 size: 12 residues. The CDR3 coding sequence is TGTGCCACCCCGGACACCAACTATGGCTACACCTTC. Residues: CATPDTNYGYTF.

The chain's CDR3 is CASSPFGTTDTQYF. Here the CDR3 DNA reads TGTGCCAGCAGCCCTTTTGGGACCACAGATACGCAGTATTTT. The V call is TRBV7-3, the J call TRBJ2-3; D is perhaps TRBD1 or TRBD2 (5 bases each). This CDR3 has 14 amino acids. V was shortened by 5 bases and J by 2 bases, with 11 bases between the two germline ends. Germline lookup yields CDR1 SGHTA and CDR2 FQGTGA.

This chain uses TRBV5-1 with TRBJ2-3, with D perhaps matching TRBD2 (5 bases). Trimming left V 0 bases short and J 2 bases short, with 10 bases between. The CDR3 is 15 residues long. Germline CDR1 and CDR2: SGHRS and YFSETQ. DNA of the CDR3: TGCGCCAGCAGCTTGGCTCCGGACTCCACAGATACGCAGTATTTT. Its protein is CASSLAPDSTDTQYF.

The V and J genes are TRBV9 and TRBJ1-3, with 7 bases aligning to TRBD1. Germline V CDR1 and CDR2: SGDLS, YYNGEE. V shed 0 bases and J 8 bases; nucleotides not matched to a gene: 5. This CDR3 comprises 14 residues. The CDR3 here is CASSVDDRADTIYF. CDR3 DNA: TGTGCCAGCAGCGTAGATGACAGGGCAGACACCATATATTTT.

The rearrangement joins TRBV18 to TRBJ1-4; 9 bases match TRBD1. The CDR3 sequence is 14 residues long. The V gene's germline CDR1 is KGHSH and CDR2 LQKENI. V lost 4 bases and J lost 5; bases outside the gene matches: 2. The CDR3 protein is CASSRQGENEKLFF. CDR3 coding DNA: TGTGCCAGCTCACGACAGGGGGAAAATGAAAAACTGTTTTTT.

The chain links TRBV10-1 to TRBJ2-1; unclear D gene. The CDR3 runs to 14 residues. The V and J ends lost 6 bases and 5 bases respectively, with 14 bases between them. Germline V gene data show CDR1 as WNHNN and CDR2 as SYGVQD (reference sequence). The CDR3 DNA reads TGCGCCAGCAGCGGTCCTCAGAGCAACAATGAGCAGTTCTTC. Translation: CASSGPQSNNEQFF.

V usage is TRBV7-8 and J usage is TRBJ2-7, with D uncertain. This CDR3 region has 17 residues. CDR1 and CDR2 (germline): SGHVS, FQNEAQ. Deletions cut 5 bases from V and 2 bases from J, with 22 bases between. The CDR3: CASSPPLGDESPYEQYF. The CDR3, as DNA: TGTGCCAGCAGCCCTCCCTTAGGCGACGAGTCCCCCTACGAGCAGTACTTC.

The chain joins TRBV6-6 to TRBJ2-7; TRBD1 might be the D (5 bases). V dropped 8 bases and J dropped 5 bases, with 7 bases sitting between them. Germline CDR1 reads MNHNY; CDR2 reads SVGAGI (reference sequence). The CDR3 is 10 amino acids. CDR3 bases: TGTGCCAGCGTAGGGGACGAGCAGTACTTC. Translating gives CASVGDEQYF.

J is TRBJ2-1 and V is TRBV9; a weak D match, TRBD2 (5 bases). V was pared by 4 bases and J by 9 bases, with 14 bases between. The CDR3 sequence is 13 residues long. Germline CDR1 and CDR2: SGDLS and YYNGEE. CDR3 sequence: CASSPLDLGEQFF. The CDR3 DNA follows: TGTGCCAGCAGCCCCTTGGACTTGGGTGAGCAGTTCTTC.

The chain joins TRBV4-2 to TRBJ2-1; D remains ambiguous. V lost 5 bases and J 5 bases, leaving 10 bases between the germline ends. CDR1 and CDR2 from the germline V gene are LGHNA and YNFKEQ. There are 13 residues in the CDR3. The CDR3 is CASSFFGNNEQFF. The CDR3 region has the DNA TGTGCCAGCAGCTTCTTTGGAAACAATGAGCAGTTCTTC.

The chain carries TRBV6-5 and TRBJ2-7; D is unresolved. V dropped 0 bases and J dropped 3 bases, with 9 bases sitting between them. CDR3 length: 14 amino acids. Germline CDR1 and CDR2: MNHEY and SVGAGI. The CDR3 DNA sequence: TGTGCCAGCAGTTACTCAGGAGTGGGCTACGAGCAGTACTTC. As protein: CASSYSGVGYEQYF.

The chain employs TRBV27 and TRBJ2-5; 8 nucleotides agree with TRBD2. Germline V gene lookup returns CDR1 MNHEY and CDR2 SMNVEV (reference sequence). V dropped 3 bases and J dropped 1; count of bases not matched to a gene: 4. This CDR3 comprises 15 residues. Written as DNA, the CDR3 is TGTGCCAGCAGTTTCGGGGGGGAGGGCCAAGAGACCCAGTACTTC. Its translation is CASSFGGEGQETQYF.

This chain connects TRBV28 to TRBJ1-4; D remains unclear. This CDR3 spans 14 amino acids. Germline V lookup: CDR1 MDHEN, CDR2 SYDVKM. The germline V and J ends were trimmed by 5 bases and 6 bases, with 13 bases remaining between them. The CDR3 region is CASSLGVEDEKLFF. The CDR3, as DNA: TGTGCCAGCAGTCTAGGCGTGGAAGATGAAAAACTGTTTTTT.

This CDR3 is CASSQGRWDMNTEAFF. CDR3 coding DNA: TGTGCCAGCAGCCAAGGACGTTGGGACATGAACACTGAAGCTTTCTTT. The V call is TRBV4-2, the J call TRBJ1-1; D might be TRBD1 (6 bases). Trimming took 1 base from V and 0 from J, leaving 12 bases between them. CDR3 length: 16 amino acids. Germline values: CDR1 LGHNA, CDR2 YNFKEQ.

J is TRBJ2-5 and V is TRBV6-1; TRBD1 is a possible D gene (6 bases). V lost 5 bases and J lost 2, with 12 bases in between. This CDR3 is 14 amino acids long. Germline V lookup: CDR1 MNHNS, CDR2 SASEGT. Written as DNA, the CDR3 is TGTGCCAGCAGTCTCTGGACAGCTCAAGAGACCCAGTACTTC. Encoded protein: CASSLWTAQETQYF.

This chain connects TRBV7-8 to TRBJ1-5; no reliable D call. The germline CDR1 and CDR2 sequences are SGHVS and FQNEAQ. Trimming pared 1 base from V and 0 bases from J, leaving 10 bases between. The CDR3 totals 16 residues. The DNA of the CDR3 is TGTGCCAGCAGCTTAGGAATGGTCGATAGCAATCAGCCCCAGCATTTT. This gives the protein CASSLGMVDSNQPQHF. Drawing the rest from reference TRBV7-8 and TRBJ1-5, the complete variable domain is GAGVSQSPRYKVAKRGQDVALRCDPISGHVSLFWYQQALGQGPEFLTYFQNEAQLDKSGLPSDRFFAERPEGSVSTLKIQRTQQEDSAVYLCASSLGMVDSNQPQHFGDGTRLSIL.

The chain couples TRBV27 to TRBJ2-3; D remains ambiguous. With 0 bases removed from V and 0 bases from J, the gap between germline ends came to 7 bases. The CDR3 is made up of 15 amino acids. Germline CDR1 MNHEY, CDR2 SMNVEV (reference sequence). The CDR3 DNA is TGTGCCAGCAGTTTATCGCCGAGAAGCACAGATACGCAGTATTTT. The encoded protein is CASSLSPRSTDTQYF.

The DNA for the CDR3 is TGTGCCACCTCGCGAGAGGGTTCCTACAATGAGCAGTTCTTC. This encodes CATSREGSYNEQFF. This rearrangement joins TRBV15 to TRBJ2-1; D possibly corresponds to TRBD2 (5 bases). The V and J ends lost 8 bases and 1 base respectively, with 12 bases between them. Germline V gene sequence: CDR1 LNHNV, CDR2 YYDKDF (reference sequence). This CDR3 region has 14 residues.